This T cell receptor beta chain derives from a study of a mutant IDH1 vaccine in newly diagnosed glioma. Overall study: Vaccination started 4-6 weeks after radiotherapy alone, or with temozolomide cycles.

Indicated time point: week 23, last vaccination. It was 300 ug of mutant IDH1 20-mer peptide that made up each vaccine dose, given with topical imiquimod. This clone was counted a few times. What it binds is unknown. Per the germline V gene, CDR1 is SGHVS and CDR2 is FNYEAQ. CDR3 length: 14 amino acids. Trimming cost V 4 bases and J 7 bases; bases outside gene matches: 5. Using immunoSEQ multiplex PCR, the repertoire was profiled, and TCRdb retains in-frame clones only, with some absent. The repertoire holds 40,000 or so clones, with around 84% as singletons. The origin of this receptor is a woman under 30 with glioma. Some clones in this sample may be carry-over from other donors' samples. The source was PBMCs, collected from a glioma patient whose treatment included an IDH1 peptide vaccine. The chain employs TRBV7-6 and TRBJ1-5; 9 nucleotides agree with TRBD1. The chain's CDR3 is CASSSEDRGQPQHF. Here the CDR3 DNA reads TGTGCCAGCAGCTCGGAGGACAGGGGACAGCCCCAGCATTTT.